This record concerns one T cell receptor (beta chain) sequence. Its antigen is undetermined. The authors obtained PBMCs from roughly 10 ml of fresh peripheral blood. The germline V gene encodes CDR1 SNHLY and CDR2 FYNNEI. The CDR3 spans 17 residues. V dropped 4 bases and J dropped 1 base, with 14 bases sitting between them. Researchers took RNA transcripts and amplified the TCR beta CDR3 regions from them. The TCR CDR3 was amplified in a first-round RT-PCR using the HTBI primer set. TCRdb independently ran MiXCR on the multiplex PCR reads; one entry per CDR3 protein. The repertoire has hundreds of thousands of distinct CDR3 sequences, over 12% of them found once; the top ten carry around 28%. This record belongs to a study of T cells in Graves' hyperthyroidism and ophthalmopathy. Across the whole study: Peripheral blood specimens were obtained at initial diagnosis, prior to any treatment. Study-wide results and caveats: Using 13 V-J features, a model discriminated ophthalmopathy from stable hyperthyroidism. The model predicted ophthalmopathy a median about 6.6 months before onset.

This chain connects TRBV2 to TRBJ2-6; no clear D gene. This receptor was taken from a man aged 50-60 years with Graves' ophthalmopathy. The specimen sequenced was blood. For the CDR3, the DNA is TGTGCCAGCAGTGGGTCCGGGTCCATTTCTGGGGCCAACGTCCTGACTTTC. Protein: CASSGSGSISGANVLTF.